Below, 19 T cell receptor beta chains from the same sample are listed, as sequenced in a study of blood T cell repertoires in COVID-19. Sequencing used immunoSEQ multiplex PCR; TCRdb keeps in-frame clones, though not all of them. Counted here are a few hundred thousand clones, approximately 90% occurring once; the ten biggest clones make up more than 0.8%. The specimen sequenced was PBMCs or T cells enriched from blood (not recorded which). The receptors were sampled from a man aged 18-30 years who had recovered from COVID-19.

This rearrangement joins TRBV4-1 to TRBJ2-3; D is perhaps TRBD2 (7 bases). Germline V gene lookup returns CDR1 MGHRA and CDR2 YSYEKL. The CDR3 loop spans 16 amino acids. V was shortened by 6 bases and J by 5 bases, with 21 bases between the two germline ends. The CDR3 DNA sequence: TGCGCCAGCAGGGCCCTTAAGGGGGGGCAAGAAGATACGCAGTATTTT. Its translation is CASRALKGGQEDTQYF.

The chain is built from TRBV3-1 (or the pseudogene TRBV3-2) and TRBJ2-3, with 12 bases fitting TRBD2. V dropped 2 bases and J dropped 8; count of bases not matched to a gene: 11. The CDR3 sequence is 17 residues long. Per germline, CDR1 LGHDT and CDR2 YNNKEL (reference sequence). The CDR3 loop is CASSQRRASGGAGTQYF. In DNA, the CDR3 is TGTGCCAGCAGCCAACGGAGGGCTAGCGGGGGGGCGGGTACGCAGTATTTT.

In DNA, the CDR3 is TGTGCCAGTAGTATAGCGGCTAGCGACTCCTACGAGCAGTACTTC. Translated: CASSIAASDSYEQYF. This chain joins TRBV19 and TRBJ2-7; D may be TRBD2 (6 bases). The CDR3 covers 15 residues. Trimming removed 1 base at V and 0 bases at J, with 10 bases between. The V gene's germline CDR1 is LNHDA and CDR2 SQIVND (reference sequence).

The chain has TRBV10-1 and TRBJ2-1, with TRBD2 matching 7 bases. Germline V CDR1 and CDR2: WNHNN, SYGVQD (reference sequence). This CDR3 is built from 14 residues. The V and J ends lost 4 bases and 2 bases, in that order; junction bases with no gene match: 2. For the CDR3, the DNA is TGCGCCAGCAGTGGCAGCGGGGCCTACAATGAGCAGTTCTTC. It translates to CASSGSGAYNEQFF.

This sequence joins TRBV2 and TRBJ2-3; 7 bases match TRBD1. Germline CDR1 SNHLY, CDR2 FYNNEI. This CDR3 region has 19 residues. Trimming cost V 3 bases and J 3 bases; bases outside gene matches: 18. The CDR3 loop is CASSDAEGGKGIWTDTQYF. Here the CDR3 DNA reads TGTGCCAGCAGTGATGCGGAAGGGGGCAAGGGGATCTGGACAGATACGCAGTATTTT.

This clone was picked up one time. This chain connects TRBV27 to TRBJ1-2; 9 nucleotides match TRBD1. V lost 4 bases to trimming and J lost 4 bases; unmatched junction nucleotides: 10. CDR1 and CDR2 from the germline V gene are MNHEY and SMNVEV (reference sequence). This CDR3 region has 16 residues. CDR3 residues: CASSSGQGWDLYGYTF. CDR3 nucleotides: TGTGCCAGCAGTTCCGGACAGGGGTGGGATCTCTATGGCTACACCTTC.

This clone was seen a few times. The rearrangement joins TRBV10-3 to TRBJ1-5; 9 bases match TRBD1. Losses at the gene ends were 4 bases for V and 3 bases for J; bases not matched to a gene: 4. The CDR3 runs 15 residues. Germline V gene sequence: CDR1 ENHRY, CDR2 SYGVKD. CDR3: CAISGRQGDNQPQHF. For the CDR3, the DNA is TGTGCCATCAGTGGCAGACAGGGGGACAATCAGCCCCAGCATTTT.

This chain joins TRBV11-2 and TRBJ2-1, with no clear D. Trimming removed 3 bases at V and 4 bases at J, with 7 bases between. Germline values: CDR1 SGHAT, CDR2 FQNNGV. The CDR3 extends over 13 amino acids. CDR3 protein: CASSLGRYNEQFF. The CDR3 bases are TGTGCCAGCAGCTTGGGCAGATACAATGAGCAGTTCTTC.

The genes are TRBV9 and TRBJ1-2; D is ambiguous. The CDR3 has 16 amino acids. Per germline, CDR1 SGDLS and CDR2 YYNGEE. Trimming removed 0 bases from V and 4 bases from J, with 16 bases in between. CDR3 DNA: TGTGCCAGCAGCGTAGAGTCACTCCAAGGCGGCTATGGCTACACCTTC. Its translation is CASSVESLQGGYGYTF.

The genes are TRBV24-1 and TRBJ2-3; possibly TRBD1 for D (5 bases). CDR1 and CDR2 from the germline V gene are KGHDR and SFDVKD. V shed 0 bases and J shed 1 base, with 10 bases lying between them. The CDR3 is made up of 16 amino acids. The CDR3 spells CATSDLARVGTDTQYF. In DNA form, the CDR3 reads TGTGCCACCAGTGATTTGGCCAGGGTGGGCACAGATACGCAGTATTTT.

The CDR3 coding sequence is TGTGCCAGTAGTATAGATCCAGTTGACAGTCTCTACGAGCAGTACTTC. Its protein product is CASSIDPVDSLYEQYF. The rearrangement links TRBV19 to TRBJ2-7, with D possibly TRBD1 on 5 matching bases. The germline gives CDR1 LNHDA, CDR2 SQIVND (reference sequence). Trimming pared 0 bases from V and 3 bases from J, leaving 15 bases between. The CDR3 covers 16 residues.

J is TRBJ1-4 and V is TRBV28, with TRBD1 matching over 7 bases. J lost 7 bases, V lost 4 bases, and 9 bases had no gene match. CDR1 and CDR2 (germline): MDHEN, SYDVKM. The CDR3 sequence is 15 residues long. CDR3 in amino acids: CASSSQTGLGEKLFF. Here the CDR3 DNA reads TGTGCCAGCAGTTCCCAGACAGGGTTAGGTGAAAAACTGTTTTTT.

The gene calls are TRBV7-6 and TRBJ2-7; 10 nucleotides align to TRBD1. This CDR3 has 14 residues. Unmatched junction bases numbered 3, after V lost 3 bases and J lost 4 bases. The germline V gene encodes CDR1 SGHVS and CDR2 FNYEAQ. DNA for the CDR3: TGTGCCAGCAGCTTGCGACAGGGGGCTTACGAGCAGTACTTC. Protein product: CASSLRQGAYEQYF.

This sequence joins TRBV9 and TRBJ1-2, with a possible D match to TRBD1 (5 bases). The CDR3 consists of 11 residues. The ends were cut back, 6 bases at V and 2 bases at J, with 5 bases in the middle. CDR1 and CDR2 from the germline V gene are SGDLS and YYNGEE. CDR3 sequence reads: CASTGNYGYTF. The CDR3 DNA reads TGTGCCAGCACAGGGAACTATGGCTACACCTTC.

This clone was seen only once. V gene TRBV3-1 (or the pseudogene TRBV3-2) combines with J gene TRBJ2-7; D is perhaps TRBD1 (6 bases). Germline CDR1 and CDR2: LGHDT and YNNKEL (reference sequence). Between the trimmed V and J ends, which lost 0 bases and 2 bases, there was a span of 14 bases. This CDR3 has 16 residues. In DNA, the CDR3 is TGTGCCAGCAGCCAAGAGGGGCAGGGGCCACCCTACGAGCAGTACTTC. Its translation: CASSQEGQGPPYEQYF.

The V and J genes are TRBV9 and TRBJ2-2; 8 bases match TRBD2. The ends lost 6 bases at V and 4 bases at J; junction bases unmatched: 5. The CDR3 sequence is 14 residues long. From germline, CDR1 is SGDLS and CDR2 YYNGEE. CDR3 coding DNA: TGTGCCAGCAAGCCCGGGGGGGCCACCGGGGAGCTGTTTTTT. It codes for CASKPGGATGELFF.

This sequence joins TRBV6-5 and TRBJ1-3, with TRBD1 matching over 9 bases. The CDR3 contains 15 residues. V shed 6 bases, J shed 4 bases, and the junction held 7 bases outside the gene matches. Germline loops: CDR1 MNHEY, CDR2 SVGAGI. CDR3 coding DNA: TGTGCCAGCAGGCGGACAGGGGACGGGGGAAACACCATATATTTT. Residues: CASRRTGDGGNTIYF.

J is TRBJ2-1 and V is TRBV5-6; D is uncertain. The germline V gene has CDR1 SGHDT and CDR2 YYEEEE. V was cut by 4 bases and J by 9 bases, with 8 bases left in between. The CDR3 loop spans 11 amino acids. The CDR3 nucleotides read TGTGCCAGCAGCCTCCAGTCTGAGCAGTTCTTC. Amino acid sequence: CASSLQSEQFF.

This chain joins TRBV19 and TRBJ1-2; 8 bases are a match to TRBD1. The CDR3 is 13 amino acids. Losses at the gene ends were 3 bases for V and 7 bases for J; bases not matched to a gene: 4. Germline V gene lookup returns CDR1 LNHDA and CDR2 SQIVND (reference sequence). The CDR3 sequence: CASSIQGARGYTF. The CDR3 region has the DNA TGTGCCAGTAGTATTCAGGGGGCTCGTGGCTACACCTTC.